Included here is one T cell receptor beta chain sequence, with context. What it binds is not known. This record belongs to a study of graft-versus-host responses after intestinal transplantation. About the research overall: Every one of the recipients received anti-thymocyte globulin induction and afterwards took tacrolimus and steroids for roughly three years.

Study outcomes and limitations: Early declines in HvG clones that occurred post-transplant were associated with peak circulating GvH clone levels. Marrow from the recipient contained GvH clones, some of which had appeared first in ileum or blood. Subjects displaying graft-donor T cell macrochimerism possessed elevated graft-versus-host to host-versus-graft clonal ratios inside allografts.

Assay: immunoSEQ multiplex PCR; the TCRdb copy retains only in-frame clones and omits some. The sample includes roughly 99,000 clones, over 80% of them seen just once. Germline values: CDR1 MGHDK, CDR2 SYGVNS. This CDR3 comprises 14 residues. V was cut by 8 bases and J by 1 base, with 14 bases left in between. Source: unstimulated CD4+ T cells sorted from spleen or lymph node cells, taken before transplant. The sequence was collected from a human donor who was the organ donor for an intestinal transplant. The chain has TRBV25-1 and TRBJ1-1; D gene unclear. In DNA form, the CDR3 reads TGTGCCAGCCGCGAAGCAGGAACGAACACTGAAGCTTTCTTT. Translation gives CASREAGTNTEAFF. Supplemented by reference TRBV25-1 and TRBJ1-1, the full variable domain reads EADIYQTPRYLVIGTGKKITLECSQTMGHDKMYWYQQDPGMELHLIHYSYGVNSTEKGDLSSESTVSRIRTEHFPLTLESARPSHTSQYLCASREAGTNTEAFFGQGTRLTVV.